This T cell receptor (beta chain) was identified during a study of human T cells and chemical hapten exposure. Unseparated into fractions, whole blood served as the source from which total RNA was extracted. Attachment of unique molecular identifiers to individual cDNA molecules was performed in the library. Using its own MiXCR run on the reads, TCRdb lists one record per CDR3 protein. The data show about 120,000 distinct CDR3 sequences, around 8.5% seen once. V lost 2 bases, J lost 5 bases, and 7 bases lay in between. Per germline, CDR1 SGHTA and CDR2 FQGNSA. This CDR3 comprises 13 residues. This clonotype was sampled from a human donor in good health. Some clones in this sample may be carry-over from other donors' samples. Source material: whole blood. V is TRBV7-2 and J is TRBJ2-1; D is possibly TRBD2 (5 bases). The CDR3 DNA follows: TGTGCCAGCAGCTTATTTAGCGACAATGAGCAGTTCTTC. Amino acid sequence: CASSLFSDNEQFF.